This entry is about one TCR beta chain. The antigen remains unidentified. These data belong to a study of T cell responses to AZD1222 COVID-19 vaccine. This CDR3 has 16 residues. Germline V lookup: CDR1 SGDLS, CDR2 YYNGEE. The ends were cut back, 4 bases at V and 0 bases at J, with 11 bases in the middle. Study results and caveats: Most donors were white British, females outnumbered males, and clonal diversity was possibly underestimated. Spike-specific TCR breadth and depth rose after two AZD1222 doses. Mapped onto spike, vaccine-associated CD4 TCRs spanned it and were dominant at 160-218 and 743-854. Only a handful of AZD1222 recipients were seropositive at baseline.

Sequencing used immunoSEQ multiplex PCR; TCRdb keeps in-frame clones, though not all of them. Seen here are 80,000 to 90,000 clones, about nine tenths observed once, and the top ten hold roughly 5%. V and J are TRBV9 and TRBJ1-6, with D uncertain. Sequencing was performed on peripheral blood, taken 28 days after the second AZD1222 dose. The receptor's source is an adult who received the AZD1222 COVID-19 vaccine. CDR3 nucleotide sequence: TGTGCCAGCAGCCCCCACGAGGGCTCCTATAATTCACCCCTCCACTTT. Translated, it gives CASSPHEGSYNSPLHF.